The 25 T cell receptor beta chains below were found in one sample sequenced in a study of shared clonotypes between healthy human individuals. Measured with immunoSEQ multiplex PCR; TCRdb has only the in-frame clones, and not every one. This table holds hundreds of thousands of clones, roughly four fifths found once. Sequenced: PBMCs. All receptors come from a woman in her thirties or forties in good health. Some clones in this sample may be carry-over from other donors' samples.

In DNA form, the CDR3 reads TGTGCCAGCAGATCTGGCACCCTTTCTGAGCAGTTCTTC. Protein: CASRSGTLSEQFF. J is TRBJ2-1 and V is TRBV13, with D hard to call. The V end lost 6 bases, the J end lost 9 bases, and 15 bases lay between the germline ends. The CDR3 consists of 13 residues. Looked up from germline, CDR1 is PRHDT and CDR2 is FYEKMQ (reference sequence).

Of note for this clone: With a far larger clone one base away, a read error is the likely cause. Written as DNA, the CDR3 is TGCAGCGCATCGTACAGAAACAATCAGCCCCAGCATTTT. This sequence encodes CSASYRNNQPQHF. V gene TRBV29-1 combines with J gene TRBJ1-5; D unclear. Germline V gene data show CDR1 as SQVTM and CDR2 as ANQGSEA. CDR3 size: 13 residues. V was pared by 7 bases and J by 3 bases, with 13 bases between.

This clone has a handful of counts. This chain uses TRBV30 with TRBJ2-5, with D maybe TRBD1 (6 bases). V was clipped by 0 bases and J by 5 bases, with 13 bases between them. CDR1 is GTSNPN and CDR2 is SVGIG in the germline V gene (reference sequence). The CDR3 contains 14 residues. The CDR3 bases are TGTGCCTGGAGTGTACTCCAGGGGCAGGAGACCCAGTACTTC. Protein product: CAWSVLQGQETQYF.

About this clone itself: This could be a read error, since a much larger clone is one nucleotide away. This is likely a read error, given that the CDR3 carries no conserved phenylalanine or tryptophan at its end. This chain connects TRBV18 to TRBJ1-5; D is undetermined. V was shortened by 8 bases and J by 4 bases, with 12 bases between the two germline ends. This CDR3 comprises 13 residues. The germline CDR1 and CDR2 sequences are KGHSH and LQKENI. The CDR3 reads CASQRERNQPQHS. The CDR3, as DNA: TGTGCCAGCCAGCGGGAACGTAATCAGCCCCAGCATTCT.

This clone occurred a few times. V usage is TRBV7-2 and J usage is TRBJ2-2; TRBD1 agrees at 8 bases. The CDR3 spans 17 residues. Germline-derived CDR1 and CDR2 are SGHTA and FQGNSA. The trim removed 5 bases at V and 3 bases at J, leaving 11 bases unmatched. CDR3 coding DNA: TGTGCCAGCAGCGTGGACAGGGCTCGGATCGACACCGGGGAGCTGTTTTTT. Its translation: CASSVDRARIDTGELFF.

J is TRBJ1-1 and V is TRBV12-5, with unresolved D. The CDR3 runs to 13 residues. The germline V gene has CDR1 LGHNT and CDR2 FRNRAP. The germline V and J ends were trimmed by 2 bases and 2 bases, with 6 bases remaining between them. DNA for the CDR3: TGTGCTAGTGGTTTGACGGATAACACTGAAGCTTTCTTT. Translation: CASGLTDNTEAFF.

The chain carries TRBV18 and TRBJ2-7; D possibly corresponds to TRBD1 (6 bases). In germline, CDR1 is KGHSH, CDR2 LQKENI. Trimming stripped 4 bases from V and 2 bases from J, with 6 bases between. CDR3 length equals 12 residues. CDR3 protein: CASSRDTYEQYF. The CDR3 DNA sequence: TGTGCCAGCTCACGGGACACCTACGAGCAGTACTTC.

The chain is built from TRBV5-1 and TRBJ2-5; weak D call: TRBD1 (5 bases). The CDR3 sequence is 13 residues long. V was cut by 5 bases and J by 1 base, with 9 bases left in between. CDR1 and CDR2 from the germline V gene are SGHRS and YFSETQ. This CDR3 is CASSGHPQETQYF. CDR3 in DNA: TGCGCCAGCAGTGGACACCCCCAAGAGACCCAGTACTTC.

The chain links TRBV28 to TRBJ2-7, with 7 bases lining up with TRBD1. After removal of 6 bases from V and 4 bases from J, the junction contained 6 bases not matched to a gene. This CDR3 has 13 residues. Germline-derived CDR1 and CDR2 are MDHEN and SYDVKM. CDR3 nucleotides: TGTGCCAGCAGGACAGGGAATTTGTACGAGCAGTACTTC. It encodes CASRTGNLYEQYF. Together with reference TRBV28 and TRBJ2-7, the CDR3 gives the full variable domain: DVKVTQSSRYLVKRTGEKVFLECVQDMDHENMFWYRQDPGLGLRLIYFSYDVKMKEKGDIPEGYSVSREKKERFSLILESASTNQTSMYLCASRTGNLYEQYFGPGTRLTVT.

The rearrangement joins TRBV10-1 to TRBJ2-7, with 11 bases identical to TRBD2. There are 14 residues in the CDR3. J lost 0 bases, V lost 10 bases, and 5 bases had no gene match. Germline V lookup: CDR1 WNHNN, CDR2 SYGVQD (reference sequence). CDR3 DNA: TGCGCCACCCTACTAGCGGGAGACTCCTACGAGCAGTACTTC. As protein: CATLLAGDSYEQYF.

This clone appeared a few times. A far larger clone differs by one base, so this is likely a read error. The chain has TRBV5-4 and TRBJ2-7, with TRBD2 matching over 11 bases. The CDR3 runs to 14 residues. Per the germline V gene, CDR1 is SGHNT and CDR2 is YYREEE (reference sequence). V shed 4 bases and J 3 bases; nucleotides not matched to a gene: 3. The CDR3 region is CASSGGTSGYEQYF. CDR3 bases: TGTGCCAGCAGCGGGGGGACTAGCGGCTACGAGCAGTACTTC.

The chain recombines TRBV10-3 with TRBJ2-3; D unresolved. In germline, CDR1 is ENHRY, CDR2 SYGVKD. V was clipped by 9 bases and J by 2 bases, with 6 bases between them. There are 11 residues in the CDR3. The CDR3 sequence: CAIHNTDTQYF. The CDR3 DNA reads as TGTGCCATACATAACACAGATACGCAGTATTTT.

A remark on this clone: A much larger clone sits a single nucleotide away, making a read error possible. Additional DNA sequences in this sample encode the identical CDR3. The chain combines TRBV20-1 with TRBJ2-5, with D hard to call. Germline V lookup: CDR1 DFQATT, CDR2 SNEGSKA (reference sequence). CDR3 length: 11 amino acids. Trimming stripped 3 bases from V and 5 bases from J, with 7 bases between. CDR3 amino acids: CSARAWETQYF. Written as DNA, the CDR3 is TGCAGTGCTAGGGCTTGGGAGACCCAGTACTTC.

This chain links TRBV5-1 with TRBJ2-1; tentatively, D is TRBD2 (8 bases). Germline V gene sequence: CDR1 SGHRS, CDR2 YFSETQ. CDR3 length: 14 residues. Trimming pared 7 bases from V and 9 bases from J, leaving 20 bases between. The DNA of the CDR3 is TGCGCCAGCGGCCCGGGACTAGGGGGCGGTGAGCAGTTCTTC. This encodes CASGPGLGGGEQFF.

The CDR3 DNA sequence: TGTGCCAGCAGCCCCACCGGGACAGGGAACTACGAGCAGTACTTC. This encodes CASSPTGTGNYEQYF. The chain joins TRBV7-6 to TRBJ2-7; the match to TRBD1 covers 9 bases. CDR3 size: 15 residues. In germline, CDR1 is SGHVS, CDR2 FNYEAQ. The V and J ends lost 5 bases and 3 bases, in that order; junction bases with no gene match: 8.

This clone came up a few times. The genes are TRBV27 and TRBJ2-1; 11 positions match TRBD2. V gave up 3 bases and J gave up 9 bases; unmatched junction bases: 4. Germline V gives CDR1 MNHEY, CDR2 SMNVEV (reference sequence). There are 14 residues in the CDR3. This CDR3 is CASSFLLAGAEQFF. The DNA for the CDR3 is TGTGCCAGCAGTTTCTTACTAGCGGGAGCTGAGCAGTTCTTC.

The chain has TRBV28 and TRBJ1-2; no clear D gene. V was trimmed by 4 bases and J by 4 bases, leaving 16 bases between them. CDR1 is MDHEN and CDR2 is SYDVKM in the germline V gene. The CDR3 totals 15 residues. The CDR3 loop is CASSSASSQLYGYTF. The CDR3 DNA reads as TGTGCCAGCAGTTCCGCAAGCTCTCAACTCTATGGCTACACCTTC.

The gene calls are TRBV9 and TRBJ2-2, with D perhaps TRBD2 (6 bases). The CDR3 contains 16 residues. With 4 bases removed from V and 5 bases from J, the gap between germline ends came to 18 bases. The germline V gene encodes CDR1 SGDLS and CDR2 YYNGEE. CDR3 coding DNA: TGTGCCAGCAGCCCTTCCCCGGGACTGCTTACCGGGGAGCTGTTTTTT. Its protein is CASSPSPGLLTGELFF.

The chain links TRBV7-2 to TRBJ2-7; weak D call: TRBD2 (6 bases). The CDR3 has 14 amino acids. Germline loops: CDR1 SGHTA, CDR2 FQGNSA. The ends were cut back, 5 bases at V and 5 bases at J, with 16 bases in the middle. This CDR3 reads CASSPGVGAHEQYF. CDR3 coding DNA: TGTGCCAGCAGCCCGGGGGTAGGGGCGCACGAGCAGTACTTC.

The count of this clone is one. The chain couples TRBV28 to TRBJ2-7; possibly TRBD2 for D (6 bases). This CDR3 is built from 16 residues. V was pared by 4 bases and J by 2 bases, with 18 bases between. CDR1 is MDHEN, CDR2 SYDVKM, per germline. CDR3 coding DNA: TGTGCCAGCAGTTCGATCCTCGGGACGGGAGCCTACGAGCAGTACTTC. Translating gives CASSSILGTGAYEQYF.

CDR3 in amino acids: CASSTSRLAGGDTQYF. The DNA for the CDR3 is TGTGCCAGTAGTACCTCCCGACTAGCGGGAGGTGATACGCAGTATTTT. The chain recombines TRBV19 with TRBJ2-3; 13 bases are a match to TRBD2. The junction had 7 bases not matched to a gene; V was cut back by 4 bases and J by 6 bases. CDR1 is LNHDA and CDR2 is SQIVND in the germline V gene (reference sequence). This CDR3 is built from 16 residues.

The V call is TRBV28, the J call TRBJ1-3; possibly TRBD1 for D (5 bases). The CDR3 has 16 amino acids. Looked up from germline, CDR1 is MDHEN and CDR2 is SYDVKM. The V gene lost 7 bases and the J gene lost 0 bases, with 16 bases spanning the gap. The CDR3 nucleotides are TGTGCCAGCACTTGGGGGGGGTTAAGCTCTGGAAACACCATATATTTT. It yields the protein CASTWGGLSSGNTIYF.

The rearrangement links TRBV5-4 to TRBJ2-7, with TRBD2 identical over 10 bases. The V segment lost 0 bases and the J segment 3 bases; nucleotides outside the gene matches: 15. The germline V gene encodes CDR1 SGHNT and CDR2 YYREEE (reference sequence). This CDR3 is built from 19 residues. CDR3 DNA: TGTGCCAGCAGCTTGGACGGCCCTGTAAGCGGGAGGGTCCACTACGAGCAGTACTTC. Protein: CASSLDGPVSGRVHYEQYF.

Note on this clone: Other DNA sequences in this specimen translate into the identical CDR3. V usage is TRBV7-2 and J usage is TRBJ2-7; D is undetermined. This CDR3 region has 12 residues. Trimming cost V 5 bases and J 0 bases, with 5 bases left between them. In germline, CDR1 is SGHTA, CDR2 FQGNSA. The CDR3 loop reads CASSLSSYEQYF. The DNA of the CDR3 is TGTGCCAGCAGCCTCTCCTCCTACGAGCAGTACTTC.

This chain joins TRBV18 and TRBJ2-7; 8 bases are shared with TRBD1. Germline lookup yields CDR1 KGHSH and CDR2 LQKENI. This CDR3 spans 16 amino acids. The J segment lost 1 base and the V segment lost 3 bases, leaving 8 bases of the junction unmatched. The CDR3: CASSPSGGQGSYEQYF. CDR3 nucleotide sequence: TGTGCCAGCTCACCCAGCGGAGGACAGGGATCCTACGAGCAGTACTTC.